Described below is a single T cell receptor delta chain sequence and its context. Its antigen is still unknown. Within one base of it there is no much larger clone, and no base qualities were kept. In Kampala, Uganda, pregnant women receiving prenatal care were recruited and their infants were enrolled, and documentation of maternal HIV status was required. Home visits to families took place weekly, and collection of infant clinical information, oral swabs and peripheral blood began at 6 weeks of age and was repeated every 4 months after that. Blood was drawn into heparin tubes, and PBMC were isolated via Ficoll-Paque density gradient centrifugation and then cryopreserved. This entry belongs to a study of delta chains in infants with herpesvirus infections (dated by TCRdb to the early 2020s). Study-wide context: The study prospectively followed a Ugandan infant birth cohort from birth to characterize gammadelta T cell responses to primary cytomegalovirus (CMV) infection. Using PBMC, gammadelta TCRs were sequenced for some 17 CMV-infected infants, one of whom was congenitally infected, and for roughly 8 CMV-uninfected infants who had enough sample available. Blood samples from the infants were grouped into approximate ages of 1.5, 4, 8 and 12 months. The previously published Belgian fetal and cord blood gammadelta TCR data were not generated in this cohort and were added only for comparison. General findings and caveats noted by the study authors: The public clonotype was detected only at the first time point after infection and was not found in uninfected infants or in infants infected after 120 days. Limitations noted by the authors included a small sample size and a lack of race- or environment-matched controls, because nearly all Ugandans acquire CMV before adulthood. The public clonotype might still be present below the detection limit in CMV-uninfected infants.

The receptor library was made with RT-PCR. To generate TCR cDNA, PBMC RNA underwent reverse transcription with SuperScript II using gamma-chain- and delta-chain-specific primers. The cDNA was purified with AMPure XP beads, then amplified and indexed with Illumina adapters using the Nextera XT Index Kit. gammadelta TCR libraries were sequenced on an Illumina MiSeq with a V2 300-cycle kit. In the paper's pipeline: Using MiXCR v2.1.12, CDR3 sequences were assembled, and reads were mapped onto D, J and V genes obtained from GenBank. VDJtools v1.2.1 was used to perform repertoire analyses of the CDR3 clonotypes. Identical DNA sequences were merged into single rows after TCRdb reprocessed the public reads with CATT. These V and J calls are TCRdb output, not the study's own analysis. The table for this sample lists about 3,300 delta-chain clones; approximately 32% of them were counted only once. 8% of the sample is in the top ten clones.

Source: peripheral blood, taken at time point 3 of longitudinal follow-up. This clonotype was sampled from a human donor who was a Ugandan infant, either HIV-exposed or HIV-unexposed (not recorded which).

The CDR3 here reads CALGEVVWGHTDKLIF. The sequenced DNA: TGTGCTCTTGGGGAAGTTGTTTGGGGACACACCGATAAACTCATCTTT. The V and J genes are TRDV1 and TRDJ1; a tentative D call is TRDD3 (5 bases match). Per the germline V gene, TSWWSYY is the CDR1 and QGS is the CDR2. From the cysteine up to the phenylalanine, the CDR3 has a length of 16 residues. The entry retains the CDR3 DNA only, 48 bases that are in frame from base 1. V is shortened by 2 bases, J by 0 bases, and the region joining them spans 13 bases.